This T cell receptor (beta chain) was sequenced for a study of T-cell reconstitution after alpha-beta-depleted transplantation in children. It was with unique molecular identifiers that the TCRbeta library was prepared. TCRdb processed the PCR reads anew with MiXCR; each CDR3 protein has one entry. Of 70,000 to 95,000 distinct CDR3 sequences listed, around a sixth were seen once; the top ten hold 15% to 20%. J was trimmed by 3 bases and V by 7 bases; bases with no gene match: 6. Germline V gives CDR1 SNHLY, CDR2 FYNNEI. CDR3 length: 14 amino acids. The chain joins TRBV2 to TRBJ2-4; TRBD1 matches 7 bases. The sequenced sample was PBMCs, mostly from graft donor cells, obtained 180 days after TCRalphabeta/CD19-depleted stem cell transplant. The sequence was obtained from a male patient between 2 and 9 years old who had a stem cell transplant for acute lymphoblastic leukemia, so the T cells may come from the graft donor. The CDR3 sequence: CASTLQGNKNIQYF. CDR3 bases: TGTGCCAGCACCCTACAGGGGAACAAAAACATTCAGTACTTC.